These T cell receptor beta chains were read from a single sample in a study of post-analysis software for immune sequencing data. Each CDR3 protein is one row after TCRdb ran MiXCR on the PCR reads. Counted here are about 770,000 distinct CDR3 sequences, around 46% occurring once; the ten biggest clones make up roughly 5.2%. The source material was blood. The receptors here all came from a girl between 10 and 17 years old with multiple sclerosis. CDR3s include the opening cysteine and the closing phenylalanine or tryptophan. Each record gives: CDR3 length, J gene, V gene, CDR3 protein.

>13|TRBJ2-5|TRBV29-1
CSVEGAGKETQYF
>16|TRBJ1-1|TRBV20-1
CSARGVWGQGIPEAFF
>15|TRBJ2-7|TRBV20-1
CSATGVGTGFHEQYF
>15|TRBJ2-1|TRBV10-1
CADYSGRIRDNEQFF
>15|TRBJ2-7|TRBV5-5
CASTQGLAGGYEQYF
>14|TRBJ2-5|TRBV29-1
CSVGLAGGQETQYF
>13|TRBJ2-1|TRBV6-1
CASSEAGTRGVFF
>15|TRBJ2-7|TRBV20-1
CSARDPASGNYEQYF
>14|TRBJ1-2|TRBV13
CASSLQTGGLGYTF
>11|TRBJ2-5|TRBV20-1
CSAALQETQYF
>13|TRBJ2-5|TRBV6-1
CASTMEAQETQYF
>14|TRBJ2-5|TRBV27
CASSLKGRRETQYF
>16|TRBJ2-7|TRBV20-1
CGAGDSSLASYYEQYF
>19|TRBJ2-4|TRBV4-3
CASSPGTGDTITTKNIQYF
>13|TRBJ2-5|TRBV7-3
CASSIKSQETQYF
>16|-|TRBV6-6
CASSPPPGTSASEQYF
>19|TRBJ1-4|TRBV4-2
CASSQDTIGRTDKNEKLFF
>14|TRBJ2-3|TRBV7-9
CASSPPLNTDTQYF
>17|TRBJ2-7|TRBV5-1
CASSLAPSGDLRYEQYF
>18|TRBJ2-1|TRBV10-3
CAISELGTSGLSYNEQFF
>15|TRBJ2-1|TRBV3-1
CASSLFREAYNEQFF
>15|TRBJ2-7|TRBV7-2
CASSLVPAGEREQYF
>16|TRBJ2-7|TRBV27
CASSLTGGLPAYEQYF